The 4 T cell receptor beta chains below were found in one sample sequenced in a study of blood T cell repertoires in COVID-19. Profiling relied on immunoSEQ multiplex PCR, and the TCRdb table lists in-frame clones only, not all of them. The table has some 340,000 clones, 85% seen once. The specimen sequenced was peripheral blood. Receptors were obtained from a woman aged 18-35 years with acute or convalescent COVID-19.

The chain has TRBV5-6 and TRBJ1-1; 7 bases fit TRBD1. Germline values: CDR1 SGHDT, CDR2 YYEEEE. This CDR3 region has 14 residues. Losses at the gene ends were 4 bases for V and 3 bases for J; bases not matched to a gene: 6. The CDR3 loop reads CASSTGQRDTEAFF. CDR3 in DNA: TGTGCCAGCAGCACGGGACAGCGGGACACTGAAGCTTTCTTT.

There are a few counts of this clone. The V call is TRBV4-2, the J call TRBJ2-3; 15 bases fit TRBD2. The V segment lost 4 bases and the J segment 0 bases; nucleotides outside the gene matches: 5. In germline, CDR1 is LGHNA, CDR2 YNFKEQ. The CDR3 is 18 residues long. The DNA of the CDR3 is TGTGCCAGCAGCCCCGGACTAGCGGGGGGGCCTAGCACAGATACGCAGTATTTT. Its protein product is CASSPGLAGGPSTDTQYF.

The V and J genes are TRBV19 and TRBJ1-5; no clear D. The V end was cut by 10 bases, the J end by 0 bases, with 16 bases between. Germline V gives CDR1 LNHDA, CDR2 SQIVND (reference sequence). The CDR3 runs 15 residues. The CDR3 protein is CAILSGVYSNQPQHF. The DNA for the CDR3 is TGTGCCATCCTCTCTGGAGTTTATAGCAATCAGCCCCAGCATTTT.

The rearrangement joins TRBV6-6 to TRBJ2-5; D possibly corresponds to TRBD1 (6 bases). Trimming took 2 bases from V and 5 from J, leaving 15 bases between them. Germline V gene sequence: CDR1 MNHNY, CDR2 SVGAGI (reference sequence). This CDR3 region has 15 residues. The CDR3: CASSYRQGIQETQYF. The CDR3 region has the DNA TGTGCCAGCAGTTACCGGCAGGGGATACAGGAGACCCAGTACTTC.